The source of this T cell receptor beta chain is a study of PD-1 blockade in classical Hodgkin lymphoma. At the level of the study: Once every 2 weeks, patients received intravenous nivolumab at 3 mg/kg. Study observations and caveats: Individuals who commenced nivolumab within less than 1 year of ASCT were excluded. Healthy donors were reported to have higher baseline TCR diversity than newly diagnosed patients.

Brentuximab vedotin exposure varied, and every patient relapsed after autologous stem cell transplantation. This CDR3 has 14 residues. CDR1 is MNHEY, CDR2 SVGAGI, per germline. Trimming removed 2 bases from V and 8 bases from J, with 13 bases in between. The assay was immunoSEQ multiplex PCR, and TCRdb's table has in-frame clones only and misses some. The sample holds more than 90,000 clones, approximately 90% seen once. A note on this clone: Its antigen is unknown.

The source of this sequence is a human donor with classical Hodgkin lymphoma. This specimen consisted of peripheral blood mononuclear cells (PBMCs), obtained before the second cycle of nivolumab. J is TRBJ1-5 and V is TRBV6-5; perhaps TRBD1 as D (5 bases). The chain's CDR3 is CASSYGPGGEPQHF. The CDR3, as DNA: TGTGCCAGCAGTTACGGACCGGGGGGAGAGCCCCAGCATTTT.